A single sample gave rise to the 6 T cell receptor beta chains below, sequenced in a study of shared clonotypes between healthy human individuals. Clones were read by immunoSEQ multiplex PCR, and TCRdb kept only the in-frame ones, dropping some. The data hold hundreds of thousands of clones, with 74% observed a single time. Sequencing was performed on memory CD4+ T cells sorted from blood. Specified subset: CD45RA-negative fraction. Every receptor here comes from a woman aged 25 to 45 in good health.

The CDR3 loop reads CASSTGAEQYF. In DNA, the CDR3 is TGTGCCAGTAGTACGGGGGCCGAGCAGTACTTC. The chain couples TRBV19 to TRBJ2-7, with D perhaps being TRBD1 or TRBD2 (6 bases each). Trimming shortened V by 4 bases and J by 6 bases, and 7 bases separated the two germline ends. This CDR3 comprises 11 residues. Germline CDR1 is LNHDA and CDR2 is SQIVND (reference sequence). The whole variable domain, filled in from reference TRBV19 and TRBJ2-7, reads DGGITQSPKYLFRKEGQNVTLSCEQNLNHDAMYWYRQDPGQGLRLIYYSQIVNDFQKGDIAEGYSVSREKKESFPLTVTSAQKNPTAFYLCASSTGAEQYFGPGTRLTVT.

This sequence joins TRBV7-9 and TRBJ1-5; no firm D call. Germline lookup yields CDR1 SEHNR and CDR2 FQNEAQ (reference sequence). With 1 base removed from V and 1 base from J, the gap between germline ends came to 5 bases. This CDR3 has 14 residues. CDR3 nucleotides: TGTGCCAGCAGCTTAGACGGGAGCAATCAGCCCCAGCATTTT. It translates to CASSLDGSNQPQHF.

The chain joins TRBV28 to TRBJ1-2; perhaps TRBD1 as D (6 bases). Trimming stripped 3 bases from V and 7 bases from J, with 18 bases between. Germline CDR1 reads MDHEN; CDR2 reads SYDVKM. This CDR3 comprises 15 residues. CDR3 sequence (DNA): TGTGCCAGCAGTTTCTCAGGGGTTCGTAGGGTTGGCTACACCTTC. Its protein is CASSFSGVRRVGYTF.

This clone was found once. The chain couples TRBV11-2 to TRBJ2-7; D is unclear. CDR3 length: 14 residues. V shed 3 bases and J shed 5 bases, with 14 bases lying between them. Germline V gene sequence: CDR1 SGHAT, CDR2 FQNNGV. This chain's CDR3 is CASSLYGESDEQYF. The DNA for the CDR3 is TGTGCCAGCAGCTTGTACGGCGAAAGCGACGAGCAGTACTTC.

The CDR3 reads CASSLQGAEITEAFF. The CDR3 coding sequence is TGTGCCAGCAGCCTGCAGGGGGCAGAGATCACTGAAGCTTTCTTT. The J gene is TRBJ1-1, the V gene TRBV7-8, with 8 bases aligning to TRBD1. Germline assignment: CDR1 SGHVS and CDR2 FQNEAQ. The J segment lost 4 bases and the V segment lost 5 bases, leaving 9 bases of the junction unmatched. The CDR3 totals 15 residues.

V is TRBV11-2 and J is TRBJ2-1; 11 bases line up with TRBD1. V shed 0 bases, J shed 7 bases, and the junction held 11 bases outside the gene matches. The CDR3 is 18 amino acids. CDR1 and CDR2 (germline): SGHAT, FQNNGV. DNA for the CDR3: TGTGCCAGCAGCTTAGATGGGGTCGGGACAGGGGGTAATAATGAGCAGTTCTTC. Translation gives CASSLDGVGTGGNNEQFF.